This T cell receptor beta chain is from a study of molecular identifiers for immune sequencing clone quantification. TCRdb itself ran the PCR reads through MiXCR, one entry per CDR3 protein. The table lists approximately 670,000 distinct CDR3 sequences, around 20% of them singletons. Material: naive CD8+ T cells from blood, with Jurkat cell RNA spiked in. Subset given: FACS-sorted CD8+CD4-CCR7+CD45RA+ naive T cells. This receptor was identified in a human donor in good health. Some libraries in this study had Jurkat cell RNA spiked in.

Written as DNA, the CDR3 is TGTGCCAGTAGTATGTTGGGGTGGACTAGCGGGAGTTTTGGCGGGGAGCTGTTTTTT. It translates to CASSMLGWTSGSFGGELFF. The chain combines TRBV19 with TRBJ2-2; 13 positions match TRBD2. Germline V CDR1 and CDR2: LNHDA, SQIVND (reference sequence). Trimming cost V 3 bases and J 7 bases; bases outside gene matches: 14. CDR3 size: 19 residues.